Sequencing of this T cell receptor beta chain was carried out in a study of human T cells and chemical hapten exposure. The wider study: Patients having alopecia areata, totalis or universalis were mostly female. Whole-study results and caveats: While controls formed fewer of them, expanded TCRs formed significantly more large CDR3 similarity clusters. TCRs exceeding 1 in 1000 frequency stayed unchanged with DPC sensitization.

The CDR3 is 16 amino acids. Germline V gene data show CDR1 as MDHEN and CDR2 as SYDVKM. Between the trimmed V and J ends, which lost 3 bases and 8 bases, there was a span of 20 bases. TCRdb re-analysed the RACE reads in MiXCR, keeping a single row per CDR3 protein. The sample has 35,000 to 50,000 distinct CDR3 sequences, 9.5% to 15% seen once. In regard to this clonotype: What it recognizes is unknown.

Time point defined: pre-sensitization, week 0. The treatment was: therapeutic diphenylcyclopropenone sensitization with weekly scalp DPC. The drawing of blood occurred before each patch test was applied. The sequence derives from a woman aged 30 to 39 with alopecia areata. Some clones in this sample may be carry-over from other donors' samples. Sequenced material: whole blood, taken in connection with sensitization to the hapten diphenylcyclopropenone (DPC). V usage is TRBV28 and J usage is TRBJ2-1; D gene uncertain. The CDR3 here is CASSFPASRMVDEQFF. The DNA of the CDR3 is TGTGCCAGCAGTTTTCCGGCTAGTCGTATGGTCGATGAGCAGTTCTTC.